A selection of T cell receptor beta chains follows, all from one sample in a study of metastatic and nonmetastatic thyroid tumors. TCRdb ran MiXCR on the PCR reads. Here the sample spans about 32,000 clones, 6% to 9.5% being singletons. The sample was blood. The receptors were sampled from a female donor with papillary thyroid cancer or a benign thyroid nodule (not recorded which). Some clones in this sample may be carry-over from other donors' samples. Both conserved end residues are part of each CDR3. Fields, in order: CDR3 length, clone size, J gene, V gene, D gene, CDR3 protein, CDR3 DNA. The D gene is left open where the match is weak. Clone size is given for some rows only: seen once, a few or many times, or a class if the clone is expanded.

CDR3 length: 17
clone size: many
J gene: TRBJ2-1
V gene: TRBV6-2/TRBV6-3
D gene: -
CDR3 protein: CASSYPLRGAPDDEQFF
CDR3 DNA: TGTGCCAGCAGTTACCCGTTAAGGGGGGCCCCCGACGATGAGCAGTTCTTC

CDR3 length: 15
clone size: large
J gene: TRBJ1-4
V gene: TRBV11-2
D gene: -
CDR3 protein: CASSLNGVPNEKLFF
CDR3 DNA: TGTGCCAGCAGCCTAAACGGGGTTCCTAATGAAAAACTGTTTTTT

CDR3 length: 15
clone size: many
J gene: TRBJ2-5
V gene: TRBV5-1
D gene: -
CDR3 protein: CASSPLGASRETQYF
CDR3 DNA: TGCGCCAGCAGTCCACTGGGGGCGTCTCGGGAGACCCAGTACTTC

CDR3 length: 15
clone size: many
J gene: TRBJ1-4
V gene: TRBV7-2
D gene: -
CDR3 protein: CASSWAGARSEKLFF
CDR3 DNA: TGTGCCAGCAGCTGGGCGGGGGCGCGCAGTGAAAAACTGTTTTTT

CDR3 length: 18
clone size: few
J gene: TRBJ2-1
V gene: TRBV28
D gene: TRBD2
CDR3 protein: CASSRGLAGGPAYNEQFF
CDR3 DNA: TGTGCCAGCTCACGGGGACTAGCGGGAGGGCCAGCGTACAATGAGCAGTTCTTC

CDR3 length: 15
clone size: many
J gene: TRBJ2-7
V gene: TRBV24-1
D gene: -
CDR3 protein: CATSDSGRNSYEQYF
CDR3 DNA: TGTGCCACCAGTGATAGCGGCAGGAACTCCTACGAGCAGTACTTC

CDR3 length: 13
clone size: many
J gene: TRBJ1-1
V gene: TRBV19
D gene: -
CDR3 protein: CASSISRDTEAFF
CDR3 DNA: TGTGCCAGTAGTATTAGCAGGGACACTGAAGCTTTCTTT

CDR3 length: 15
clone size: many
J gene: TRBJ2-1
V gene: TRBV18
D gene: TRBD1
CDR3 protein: CASSPDRVSYNEQFF
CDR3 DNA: TGTGCCAGCTCACCGGACAGGGTGTCCTACAATGAGCAGTTCTTC

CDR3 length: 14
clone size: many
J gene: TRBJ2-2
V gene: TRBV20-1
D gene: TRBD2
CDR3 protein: CSATGGDSTGELFF
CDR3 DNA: TGCAGTGCAACGGGAGGGGATTCCACCGGGGAGCTGTTTTTT

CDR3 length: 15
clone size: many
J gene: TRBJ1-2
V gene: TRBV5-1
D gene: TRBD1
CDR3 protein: CASSSTGGTGYGYTF
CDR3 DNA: TGCGCCAGCAGCTCCACAGGGGGCACTGGCTATGGCTACACCTTC

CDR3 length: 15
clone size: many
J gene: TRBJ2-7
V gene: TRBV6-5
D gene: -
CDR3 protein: CASSSTGGTSYEQYF
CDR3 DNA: TGTGCCAGCAGTTCGACAGGAGGTACATCCTACGAGCAGTACTTC

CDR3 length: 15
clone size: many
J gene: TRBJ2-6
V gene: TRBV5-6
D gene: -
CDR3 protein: CASSWGFTGANVLTF
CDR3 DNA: TGTGCCAGCAGCTGGGGTTTTACTGGGGCCAACGTCCTGACTTTC

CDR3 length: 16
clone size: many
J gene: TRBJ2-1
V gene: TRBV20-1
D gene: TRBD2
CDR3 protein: CSALGLAGAIQNEQFF
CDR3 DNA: TGCAGTGCTCTAGGACTAGCGGGGGCCATTCAGAATGAGCAGTTCTTC

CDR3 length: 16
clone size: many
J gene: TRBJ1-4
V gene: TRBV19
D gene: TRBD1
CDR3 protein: CASSIKGAGLREKLFF
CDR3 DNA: TGTGCCAGTAGTATAAAGGGGGCCGGGTTACGGGAAAAACTGTTTTTT

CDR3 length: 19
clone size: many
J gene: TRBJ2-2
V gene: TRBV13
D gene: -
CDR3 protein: CASSAIRTTGTQNTGELFF
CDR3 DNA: TGTGCCAGCAGCGCCATTCGTACTACCGGGACACAGAACACCGGGGAGCTGTTTTTT

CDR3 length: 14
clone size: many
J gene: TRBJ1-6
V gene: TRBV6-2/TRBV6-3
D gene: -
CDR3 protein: CASSYGGSNSPLHF
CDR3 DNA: TGTGCCAGCAGTTACGGGGGTTCGAATTCACCCCTTCACTTT

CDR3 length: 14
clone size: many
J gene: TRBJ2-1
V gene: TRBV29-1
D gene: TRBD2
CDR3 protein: CSGRLAGGVDEQFF
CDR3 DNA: TGCAGCGGTAGACTAGCGGGAGGGGTGGATGAGCAGTTCTTC

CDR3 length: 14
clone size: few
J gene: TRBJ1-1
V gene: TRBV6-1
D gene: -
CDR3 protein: CASSQQAMNTEAFF
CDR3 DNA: TGTGCCAGCAGTCAACAAGCCATGAACACTGAAGCTTTCTTC

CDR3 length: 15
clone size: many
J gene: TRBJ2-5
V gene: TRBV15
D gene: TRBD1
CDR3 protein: CATSRNGQAGETQYF
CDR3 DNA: TGTGCCACCAGCAGAAATGGACAGGCCGGGGAGACCCAGTACTTC

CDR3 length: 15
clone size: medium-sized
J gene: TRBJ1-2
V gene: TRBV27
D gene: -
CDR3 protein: CASSLSLSSQLGYTF
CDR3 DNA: TGTGCCAGCAGTTTATCTCTTTCCAGTCAGCTCGGCTACACCTTC

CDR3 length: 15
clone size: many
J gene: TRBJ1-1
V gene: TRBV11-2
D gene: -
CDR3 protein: CASSPRTVMNTEAFF
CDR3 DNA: TGTGCCAGCAGCCCGCGGACGGTCATGAACACTGAAGCTTTCTTT

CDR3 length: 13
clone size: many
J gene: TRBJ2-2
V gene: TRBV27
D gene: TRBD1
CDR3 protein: CASGYRGTGELFF
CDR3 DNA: TGTGCCAGCGGATACAGGGGCACCGGGGAGCTGTTTTTT

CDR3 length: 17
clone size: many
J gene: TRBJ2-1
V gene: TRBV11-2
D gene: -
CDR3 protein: CASSLEKVARGARGQFF
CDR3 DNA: TGTGCCAGCAGCTTAGAAAAGGTCGCTAGGGGGGCCCGGGGGCAGTTCTTC

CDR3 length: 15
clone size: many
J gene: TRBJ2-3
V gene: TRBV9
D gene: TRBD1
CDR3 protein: CASSPGTASTDTQYF
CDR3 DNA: TGTGCCAGCAGCCCCGGGACAGCCAGCACAGATACGCAGTATTTT

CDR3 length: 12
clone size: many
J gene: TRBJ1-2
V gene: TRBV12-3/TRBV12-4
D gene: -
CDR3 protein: CASSIDYYGYTF
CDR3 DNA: TGTGCCAGCAGTATAGACTACTATGGCTACACCTTC

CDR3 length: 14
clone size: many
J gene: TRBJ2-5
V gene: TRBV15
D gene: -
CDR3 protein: CATSGGLHQETQYF
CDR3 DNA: TGTGCCACCAGCGGCGGGCTGCATCAAGAGACCCAGTACTTC

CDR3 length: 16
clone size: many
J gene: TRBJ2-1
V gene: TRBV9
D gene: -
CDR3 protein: CASSVSSRRNYNEQFF
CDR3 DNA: TGTGCCAGCAGCGTATCGTCCCGACGGAACTACAATGAGCAGTTCTTC

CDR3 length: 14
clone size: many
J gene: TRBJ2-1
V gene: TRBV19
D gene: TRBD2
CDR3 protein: CASSIGRSYNEQFF
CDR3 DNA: TGTGCCAGTAGTATCGGGAGGTCCTACAATGAGCAGTTCTTC

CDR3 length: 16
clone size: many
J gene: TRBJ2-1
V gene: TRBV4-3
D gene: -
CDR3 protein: CASSQDHLEGGLQQFF
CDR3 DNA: TGCGCCAGCAGCCAAGACCACCTGGAGGGGGGGCTTCAGCAGTTCTTC

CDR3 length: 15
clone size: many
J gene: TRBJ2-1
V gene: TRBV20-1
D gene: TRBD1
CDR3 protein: CSVYRPGQGANEQFF
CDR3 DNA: TGCAGTGTCTATAGACCGGGACAGGGGGCGAATGAGCAGTTCTTC

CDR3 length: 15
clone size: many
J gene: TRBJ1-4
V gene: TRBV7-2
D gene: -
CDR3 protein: CASSSSPATNEKLFF
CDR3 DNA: TGTGCCAGCAGTTCCTCCCCTGCAACTAATGAAAAACTGTTTTTT

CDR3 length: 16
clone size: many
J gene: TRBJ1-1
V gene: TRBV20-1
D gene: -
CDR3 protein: CSASWVRGGRHTEAFF
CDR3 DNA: TGCAGTGCTAGCTGGGTTCGGGGGGGGCGTCACACTGAAGCTTTCTTT

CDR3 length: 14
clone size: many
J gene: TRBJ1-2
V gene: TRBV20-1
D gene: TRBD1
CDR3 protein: CSAYSGTGGTGYTF
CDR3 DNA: TGCAGTGCTTATTCCGGGACAGGGGGTACTGGCTACACCTTC

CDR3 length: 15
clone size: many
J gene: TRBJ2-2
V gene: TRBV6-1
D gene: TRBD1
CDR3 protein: CASSTGQVNTGELFF
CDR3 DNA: TGTGCCAGCAGTACCGGACAGGTCAACACCGGGGAGCTGTTTTTT

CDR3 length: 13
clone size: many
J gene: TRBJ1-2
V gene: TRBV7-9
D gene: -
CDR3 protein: CASSLGGDTGYTF
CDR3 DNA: TGTGCCAGCAGCTTAGGGGGGGACACCGGCTACACCTTC

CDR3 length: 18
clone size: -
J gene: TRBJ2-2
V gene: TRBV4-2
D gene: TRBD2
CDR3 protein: CASSQEGLAASNTGELFF
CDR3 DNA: TGTGCCAGCAGCCAAGAGGGGCTAGCGGCCTCGAACACCGGGGAGCTGTTTTTT

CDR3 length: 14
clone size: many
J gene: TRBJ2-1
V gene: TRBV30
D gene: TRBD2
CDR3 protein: CACRLAGGYNEQFF
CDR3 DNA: TGTGCCTGTCGACTAGCGGGGGGTTACAATGAGCAGTTCTTC

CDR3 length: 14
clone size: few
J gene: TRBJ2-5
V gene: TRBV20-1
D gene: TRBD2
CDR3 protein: CSANVRGEGETQYF
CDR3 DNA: TGCAGTGCTAATGTGCGTGGGGAGGGAGAGACCCAGTACTTC

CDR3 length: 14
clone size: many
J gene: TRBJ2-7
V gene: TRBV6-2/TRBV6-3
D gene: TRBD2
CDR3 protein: CASKEWTSRYEQYF
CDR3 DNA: TGTGCCAGCAAGGAGTGGACTAGCCGGTACGAGCAGTACTTC

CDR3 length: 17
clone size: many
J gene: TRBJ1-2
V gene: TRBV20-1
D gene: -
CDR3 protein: CSAGGTPGIGANYGYTF
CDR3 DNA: TGCAGTGCTGGTGGGACGCCAGGAATAGGGGCTAACTATGGCTACACCTTC

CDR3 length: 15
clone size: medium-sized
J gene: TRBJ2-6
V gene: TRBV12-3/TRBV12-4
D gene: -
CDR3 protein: CASSYRRSGANVLTF
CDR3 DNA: TGTGCCAGCAGCTATCGGCGCTCTGGGGCCAACGTCCTGACTTTC

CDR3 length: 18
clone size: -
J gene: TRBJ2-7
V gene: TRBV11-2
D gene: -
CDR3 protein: CASSLKGGASGGAYEQYF
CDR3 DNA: TGTGCCAGCAGCCTCAAGGGGGGGGCTAGCGGTGGGGCCTACGAGCAGTACTTC

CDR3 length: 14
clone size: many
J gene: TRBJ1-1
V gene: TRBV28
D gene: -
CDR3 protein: CASSLGLMNTEAFF
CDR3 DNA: TGTGCCAGCAGTCTTGGGCTGATGAACACTGAAGCTTTCTTT

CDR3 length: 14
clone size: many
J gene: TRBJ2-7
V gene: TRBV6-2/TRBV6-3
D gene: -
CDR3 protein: CASRDGRLTYEQYF
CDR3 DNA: TGTGCCAGCCGGGACGGACGGCTTACCTACGAGCAGTACTTC

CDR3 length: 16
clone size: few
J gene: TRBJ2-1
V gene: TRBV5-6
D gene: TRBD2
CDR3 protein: CASSFSWGSGGNEQFF
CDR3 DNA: TGTGCCAGCAGCTTCTCCTGGGGTAGCGGGGGCAATGAGCAGTTCTTC

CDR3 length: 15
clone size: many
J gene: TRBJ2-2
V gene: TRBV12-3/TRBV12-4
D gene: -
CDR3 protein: CASIADQLNTGELFF
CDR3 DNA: TGTGCCAGCATAGCCGACCAGCTGAACACCGGGGAGCTGTTTTTT

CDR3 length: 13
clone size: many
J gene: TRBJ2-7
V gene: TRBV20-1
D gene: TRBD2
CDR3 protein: CSAKTSGPLEQYF
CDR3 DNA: TGCAGTGCTAAGACTAGCGGGCCCTTGGAGCAGTACTTC

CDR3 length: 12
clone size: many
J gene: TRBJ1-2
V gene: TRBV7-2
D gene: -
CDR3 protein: CASSNQGDGYTF
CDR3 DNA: TGTGCCAGCAGCAACCAGGGAGATGGCTACACCTTC

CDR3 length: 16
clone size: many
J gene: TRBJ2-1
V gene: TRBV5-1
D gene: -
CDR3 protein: CASSWRDLSSYNEQFF
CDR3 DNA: TGCGCCAGCAGCTGGCGGGACTTAAGCTCCTACAATGAGCAGTTCTTC

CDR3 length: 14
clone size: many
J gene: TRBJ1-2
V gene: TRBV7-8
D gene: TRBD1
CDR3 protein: CASTPGQGLGGYTF
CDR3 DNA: TGTGCCAGCACCCCTGGACAGGGTTTGGGTGGCTACACCTTC

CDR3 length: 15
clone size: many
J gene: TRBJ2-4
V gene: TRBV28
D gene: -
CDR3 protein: CASSGERQSKNIQYF
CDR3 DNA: TGTGCCAGCAGTGGAGAGAGACAATCCAAAAACATTCAGTACTTC

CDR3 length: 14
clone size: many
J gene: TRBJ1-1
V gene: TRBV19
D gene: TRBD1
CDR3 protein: CASSRQGAPVEAFF
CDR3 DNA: TGTGCCAGTAGCCGACAGGGGGCGCCGGTTGAAGCTTTCTTT

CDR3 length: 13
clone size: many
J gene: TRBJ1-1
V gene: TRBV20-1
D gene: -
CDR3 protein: CSAEGLQNTEAFF
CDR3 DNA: TGCAGTGCTGAGGGTCTGCAGAACACTGAAGCTTTCTTT

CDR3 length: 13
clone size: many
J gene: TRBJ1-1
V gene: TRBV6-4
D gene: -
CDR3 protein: CASSDSMGTEAFF
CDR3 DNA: TGTGCCAGCAGTGACTCGATGGGGACTGAAGCTTTCTTT

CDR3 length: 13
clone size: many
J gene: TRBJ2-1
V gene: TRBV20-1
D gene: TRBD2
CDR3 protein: CSAATGTSNEQFF
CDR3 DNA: TGCAGTGCTGCAACCGGGACTAGCAATGAGCAGTTCTTC